Below are 26 T cell receptor beta chains sequenced from a single sample in a study of follicular helper T cells after annual influenza vaccination. Time point in this sample: 2015-2016 season, pre-vaccination. The protocol was immunoSEQ multiplex PCR, while the TCRdb copy is restricted to in-frame clones and leaves out a portion. The data show roughly 15,000 clones, about 77% seen once. This specimen was CXCR5- memory CD4+ T cells sorted from blood, taken on the day of influenza vaccination. The receptor source for this set is an adult who received the influenza vaccine.

This chain joins TRBV2 and TRBJ1-4; D is undetermined. Germline CDR1 SNHLY, CDR2 FYNNEI. Between the trimmed V and J ends, which lost 4 bases and 8 bases, there was a span of 11 bases. This CDR3 has 13 amino acids. The CDR3, as DNA: TGTGCCAGCAGTGGCGGACGAAGGGAAAAACTGTTTTTT. Protein product: CASSGGRREKLFF.

The rearrangement links TRBV11-2 to TRBJ1-5, with 9 bases identical to TRBD1. CDR3 length equals 18 residues. V lost 5 bases and J lost 2; bases outside the gene matches: 13. Germline V gives CDR1 SGHAT, CDR2 FQNNGV. The CDR3 DNA reads TGTGCCAGCAGCCCTGGGAATCGACAGGGGGTTCGCAATCAGCCCCAGCATTTT. Encoded protein: CASSPGNRQGVRNQPQHF. The whole variable domain, filled in from reference TRBV11-2 and TRBJ1-5, reads EAGVAQSPRYKIIEKRQSVAFWCNPISGHATLYWYQQILGQGPKLLIQFQNNGVVDDSQLPKDRFSAERLKGVDSTLKIQPAKLEDSAVYLCASSPGNRQGVRNQPQHFGDGTRLSIL.

Comment on this clone: The sample carries other DNA sequences with the same CDR3. This CDR3 reads CASSPGLQETQYF. In nucleotides, the CDR3 is TGTGCCAGCTCGCCGGGACTTCAAGAGACCCAGTACTTC. The J gene is TRBJ2-5, the V gene TRBV18, with TRBD2 as a possible D gene (6 bases). Trimming removed 6 bases from V and 2 bases from J, with 10 bases in between. The CDR3 contains 13 residues. In germline, CDR1 is KGHSH, CDR2 LQKENI.

The rearrangement uses TRBV10-1 and TRBJ2-3; D is perhaps TRBD1 (6 bases). This CDR3 spans 14 amino acids. V was cut by 5 bases and J by 2 bases, with 11 bases left in between. CDR1 and CDR2 from the germline V gene are WNHNN and SYGVQD (reference sequence). CDR3 sequence: CASSLNRDTDTQYF. In DNA, the CDR3 is TGCGCCAGCAGTTTAAACAGGGACACAGATACGCAGTATTTT.

V gene TRBV7-6 combines with J gene TRBJ2-1; possibly TRBD1 or TRBD2 for D (5 bases each). The CDR3 spans 14 residues. The V gene lost 7 bases and the J gene lost 8 bases, with 18 bases spanning the gap. The germline V gene has CDR1 SGHVS and CDR2 FNYEAQ. The CDR3 here is CASTVYGTGDEQFF. CDR3 sequence (DNA): TGTGCCAGCACCGTGTATGGGACCGGTGATGAGCAGTTCTTC.

The chain links TRBV2 to TRBJ2-7; 10 nucleotides align to TRBD1. Germline-derived CDR1 and CDR2 are SNHLY and FYNNEI. This CDR3 is 14 amino acids long. V lost 6 bases and J lost 9; bases outside the gene matches: 11. Here the CDR3 reads CASRPDRGSGRQYF. CDR3 sequence (DNA): TGTGCCAGCAGGCCGGACAGGGGGTCTGGGCGGCAGTACTTC.

The V and J genes are TRBV18 and TRBJ1-1; a possible D gene is TRBD1 (6 bases). The CDR3 extends over 19 amino acids. From germline, CDR1 is KGHSH and CDR2 LQKENI. Trimming removed 6 bases at V and 4 bases at J, with 30 bases between. CDR3 in amino acids: CASSPTVQGRGRGSTEAFF. As DNA, the CDR3 is TGTGCCAGCTCCCCCACCGTACAGGGACGAGGTAGAGGAAGCACTGAAGCTTTCTTT. The full variable domain, with the rest looked up from reference TRBV18 and TRBJ1-1, is NAGVMQNPRHLVRRRGQEARLRCSPMKGHSHVYWYRQLPEEGLKFMVYLQKENIIDESGMPKERFSAEFPKEGPSILRIQQVVRGDSAAYFCASSPTVQGRGRGSTEAFFGQGTRLTVV.

The V call is TRBV7-8, the J call TRBJ2-3, with D tentatively TRBD2 (7 bases). Trimming removed 2 bases from V and 1 base from J, with 13 bases in between. From germline, CDR1 is SGHVS and CDR2 FQNEAQ. CDR3 length: 16 amino acids. CDR3 DNA: TGTGCCAGCAGCTTATCCCGGGGGGCCCGCACAGATACGCAGTATTTT. It translates to CASSLSRGARTDTQYF.

The chain has TRBV14 and TRBJ2-3; 7 positions agree with TRBD2. This CDR3 region has 14 residues. Germline V gene lookup returns CDR1 SGHDN and CDR2 FVKESK. V was clipped by 5 bases and J by 2 bases; unmatched bases: 4. The CDR3 reads CASSGGGYTDTQYF. The CDR3 coding sequence is TGTGCCAGCAGCGGGGGGGGTTACACAGATACGCAGTATTTT.

V gene TRBV4-2 combines with J gene TRBJ1-4; 7 bases fit TRBD1. The CDR3 has 21 amino acids. V lost 0 bases to trimming and J lost 8 bases; unmatched junction nucleotides: 24. CDR1 LGHNA and CDR2 YNFKEQ come from the germline V gene. The CDR3 sequence: CASSQEPPRQGSYGSEEKLFF. In DNA, the CDR3 is TGTGCCAGCAGCCAAGAACCCCCGCGACAGGGTTCTTACGGCTCAGAGGAAAAACTGTTTTTT.

This chain connects TRBV10-1 to TRBJ1-1; 8 nucleotides align to TRBD1. The J segment lost 4 bases and the V segment lost 1 base, leaving 11 bases of the junction unmatched. CDR3 length: 17 amino acids. Germline V gene lookup returns CDR1 WNHNN and CDR2 SYGVQD (reference sequence). For the CDR3, the DNA is TGCGCCAGCAGTGAGTTCGGAAGGACAGGGCGGGGCACTGAAGCTTTCTTT. Translated: CASSEFGRTGRGTEAFF.

The chain links TRBV7-2 to TRBJ1-5; D is perhaps TRBD1 (6 bases). Trimming removed 4 bases from V and 7 bases from J, with 17 bases in between. This CDR3 region has 15 residues. Germline values: CDR1 SGHTA, CDR2 FQGNSA. The CDR3 loop is CASSSDPGEGQPQHF. The DNA of the CDR3 is TGTGCCAGCAGCTCCGACCCAGGGGAGGGACAGCCCCAGCATTTT.

The rearrangement links TRBV29-1 to TRBJ2-6; D might be TRBD2 (5 bases). The CDR3 is made up of 14 amino acids. The V end was cut by 0 bases, the J end by 2 bases, with 5 bases between. Germline V CDR1 and CDR2: SQVTM, ANQGSEA. CDR3 loop: CSVEEGAGANVLTF. Here the CDR3 DNA reads TGCAGCGTTGAAGAGGGAGCTGGGGCCAACGTCCTGACTTTC. The full variable domain, in which reference TRBV29-1 and TRBJ2-6 provide the parts outside the CDR3, is SAVISQKPSRDICQRGTSLTIQCQVDSQVTMMFWYRQQPGQSLTLIATANQGSEATYESGFVIDKFPISRPNLTFSTLTVSNMSPEDSSIYLCSVEEGAGANVLTFGAGSRLTVL.

A few counts support this clone. The J gene is TRBJ2-1, the V gene TRBV10-3; D uncertain. Trimming cost V 6 bases and J 5 bases, with 8 bases left between them. Germline lookup yields CDR1 ENHRY and CDR2 SYGVKD. This CDR3 spans 12 amino acids. This CDR3 is CAISINNNEQFF. CDR3 sequence (DNA): TGTGCCATCAGCATAAATAACAATGAGCAGTTCTTC.

This chain's CDR3 is CASSWSGDSETQYF. Written as DNA, the CDR3 is TGCGCCAGCAGCTGGAGCGGGGACTCGGAGACCCAGTACTTC. V is TRBV5-1 and J is TRBJ2-5; 7 nucleotides line up with TRBD2. This CDR3 has 14 amino acids. Looked up from germline, CDR1 is SGHRS and CDR2 is YFSETQ. Trimming cost V 3 bases and J 5 bases; bases outside gene matches: 7. Drawing the rest from reference TRBV5-1 and TRBJ2-5, the complete variable domain is KAGVTQTPRYLIKTRGQQVTLSCSPISGHRSVSWYQQTPGQGLQFLFEYFSETQRNKGNFPGRFSGRQFSNSRSEMNVSTLELGDSALYLCASSWSGDSETQYFGPGTRLLVL.

The chain joins TRBV11-2 to TRBJ1-5; unclear D gene. The CDR3 is 15 amino acids. The V gene lost 5 bases and the J gene lost 4 bases, with 15 bases spanning the gap. Germline V gene lookup returns CDR1 SGHAT and CDR2 FQNNGV. Written as DNA, the CDR3 is TGTGCCAGCAGCGACCAGTCAGGTCTGAATCAGCCCCAGCATTTT. Translation gives CASSDQSGLNQPQHF. The variable domain in full, completed from reference TRBV11-2 and TRBJ1-5, reads EAGVAQSPRYKIIEKRQSVAFWCNPISGHATLYWYQQILGQGPKLLIQFQNNGVVDDSQLPKDRFSAERLKGVDSTLKIQPAKLEDSAVYLCASSDQSGLNQPQHFGDGTRLSIL.

This chain links TRBV5-1 with TRBJ2-7; TRBD2 aligns across 8 bases. In germline, CDR1 is SGHRS, CDR2 YFSETQ. This CDR3 is 15 amino acids long. Trimming removed 0 bases from V and 3 bases from J; junction bases left unmatched: 5. The CDR3 sequence: CASSLAGGDYYEQYF. CDR3 nucleotides: TGCGCCAGCAGCTTGGCCGGGGGGGACTACTACGAGCAGTACTTC.

The chain couples TRBV18 to TRBJ2-7; a weak D match, TRBD1 (6 bases). This CDR3 has 14 residues. The V end lost 5 bases, the J end lost 0 bases, and 11 bases lay between the germline ends. Germline V CDR1 and CDR2: KGHSH, LQKENI. Here the CDR3 DNA reads TGTGCCAGCTCAGAGAGGACAGTCTCCTACGAGCAGTACTTC. Its protein is CASSERTVSYEQYF.

The genes are TRBV5-1 and TRBJ1-2; D gene uncertain. V shed 0 bases and J shed 6 bases, with 12 bases lying between them. In germline, CDR1 is SGHRS, CDR2 YFSETQ. The length of the CDR3 is 14 residues. The CDR3 region is CASSLVLQGNGYTF. As DNA, the CDR3 is TGCGCCAGCAGCTTGGTGCTGCAAGGGAATGGCTACACCTTC.

This clone was recorded a few times. This chain uses TRBV30 with TRBJ2-7; 9 bases are shared with TRBD1. Germline V gives CDR1 GTSNPN, CDR2 SVGIG (reference sequence). The CDR3 length is 13 residues. V shed 1 base and J 3 bases; nucleotides not matched to a gene: 1. In DNA, the CDR3 is TGTGCCTGGAGTGGGGGACAGGGCTACGAGCAGTACTTC. It translates to CAWSGGQGYEQYF.

The chain links TRBV27 to TRBJ2-7; weak D call: TRBD1 (5 bases). The CDR3 length is 16 residues. Germline V gene sequence: CDR1 MNHEY, CDR2 SMNVEV (reference sequence). V lost 1 base, J lost 0 bases, and 13 bases lay in between. The CDR3 DNA is TGTGCCAGCAGTTTATTTCCGGCAGGGTCCTCCTACGAGCAGTACTTC. It specifies CASSLFPAGSSYEQYF.

The J gene is TRBJ1-5, the V gene TRBV9; D unclear. This CDR3 is 12 amino acids long. Germline values: CDR1 SGDLS, CDR2 YYNGEE. V lost 2 bases to trimming and J lost 4 bases, with 4 bases between them. Here the CDR3 reads CASSVGNQPQHF. CDR3 nucleotides: TGTGCCAGCAGCGTGGGGAATCAGCCCCAGCATTTT.

The chain combines TRBV5-1 with TRBJ2-1; D gene unclear. The CDR3 length is 14 residues. Germline assignment: CDR1 SGHRS and CDR2 YFSETQ. The V and J ends lost 6 bases and 4 bases respectively, with 14 bases between them. This chain's CDR3 is CASTLQQRYNEQFF. Here the CDR3 DNA reads TGCGCCAGCACCCTCCAGCAGCGATACAATGAGCAGTTCTTC.

This clone has only a few counts. DNA of the CDR3: TGTGCCAGCAGCCCGGGACAGGGATACAATCAGCCCCAGCATTTT. Protein: CASSPGQGYNQPQHF. This chain connects TRBV6-1 to TRBJ1-5; 9 positions agree with TRBD1. This CDR3 comprises 15 residues. Losses at the gene ends were 6 bases for V and 3 bases for J; bases not matched to a gene: 6. The V gene's germline CDR1 is MNHNS and CDR2 SASEGT.

J is TRBJ1-4 and V is TRBV6-6; TRBD1 might be the D (6 bases). The germline V gene has CDR1 MNHNY and CDR2 SVGAGI (reference sequence). This CDR3 region has 14 residues. V was pared by 6 bases and J by 8 bases, with 16 bases between. The CDR3 sequence: CASRSQGGEEKLFF. In DNA form, the CDR3 reads TGTGCCAGCAGATCACAGGGCGGTGAAGAAAAACTGTTTTTT.

J is TRBJ2-3 and V is TRBV5-1; 7 bases are a match to TRBD1. The length of the CDR3 is 16 residues. V lost 0 bases and J lost 2; bases outside the gene matches: 6. Germline V gene lookup returns CDR1 SGHRS and CDR2 YFSETQ. The CDR3 DNA sequence: TGCGCCAGCAGCTTGGGAGACAGGGTAAACACAGATACGCAGTATTTT. It translates to CASSLGDRVNTDTQYF.